Described below is a single T cell receptor (beta chain) sequence and its context. Germline CDR1 and CDR2: MNHEY and SVGAGI. The CDR3 runs to 15 residues. V gave up 6 bases and J gave up 3 bases; unmatched junction bases: 8. These data are taken from a study of blood T cell repertoires in COVID-19. Across the whole study: COVID-19 samples, acute and convalescent, were from the United States, Italy and Spain. Sources were T cells, B-cell-depleted T cells, or PBMCs; the material itself was cDNA or gDNA.

Authors' processing steps: Estimation of nucleated cell counts was performed using reference gene primer amplification. Sequencing used immunoSEQ multiplex PCR; TCRdb keeps in-frame clones, though not all of them. That table gives V, J and clone size, and the DNA gave D and trimming. The sample includes around 93,000 clones, around nine tenths of them seen just once. The sequenced sample consisted of peripheral blood. This rearrangement joins TRBV6-5 to TRBJ2-4; 7 positions agree with TRBD1. The sequence derives from a human donor in a cohort sampled during active COVID-19. CDR3 in amino acids: CASSSQGVLKNIQYF. The CDR3 DNA reads as TGTGCCAGCAGCTCCCAGGGGGTGCTCAAAAACATTCAGTACTTC.